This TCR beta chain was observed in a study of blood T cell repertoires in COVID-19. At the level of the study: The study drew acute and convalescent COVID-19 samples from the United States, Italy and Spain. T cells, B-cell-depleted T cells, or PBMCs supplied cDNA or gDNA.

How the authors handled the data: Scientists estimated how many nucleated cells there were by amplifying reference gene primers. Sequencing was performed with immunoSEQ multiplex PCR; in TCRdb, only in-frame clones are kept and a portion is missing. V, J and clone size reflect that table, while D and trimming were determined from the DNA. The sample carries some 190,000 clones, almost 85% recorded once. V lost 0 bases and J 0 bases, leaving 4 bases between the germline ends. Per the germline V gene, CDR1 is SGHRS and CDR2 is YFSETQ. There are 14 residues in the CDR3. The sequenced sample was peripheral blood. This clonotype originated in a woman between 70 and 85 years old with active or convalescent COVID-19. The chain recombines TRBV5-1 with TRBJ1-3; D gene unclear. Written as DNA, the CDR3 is TGCGCCAGCAGCTTGGACACCTCTGGAAACACCATATATTTT. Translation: CASSLDTSGNTIYF.